This record looks at one T cell receptor beta chain sequence and its context. Via MiXCR, TCRdb re-called the RT-PCR reads, giving one row per CDR3 protein. The repertoire includes around 790,000 distinct CDR3 sequences, around 20% of them detected once, and roughly 10% sits in the top ten. The data are from a study of response to subunit inactivated influenza vaccine. The CDR3 length is 14 residues. Between the trimmed V and J ends, which lost 1 base and 5 bases, there was a span of 11 bases. Per germline, CDR1 LGHNA and CDR2 YNFKEQ. The source of this sequence is a man aged 45-65 years who received an inactivated influenza vaccine. The starting material was PBMCs from blood, obtained 5 days after vaccination. This rearrangement joins TRBV4-2 to TRBJ2-5; D possibly corresponds to TRBD2 (5 bases). The CDR3 DNA is TGTGCCAGCAGCCAAGTTGCGGGTGACGAGACCCAGTACTTC. This encodes CASSQVAGDETQYF.